A selection of T cell receptor beta chains follows, all from one sample in a study of control samples from healthy donors and cancer patients. Assay used: immunoSEQ multiplex PCR; TCRdb lists only in-frame clones, some missing. The data hold some 210,000 clones, with 90% to 95% observed a single time. Material: blood. The receptor source for this set is a man in his thirties or forties in good health. CDR3s include the opening cysteine and the closing phenylalanine or tryptophan. A D gene is named only where the DNA matches it firmly.

V	D	J	CDR3
TRBV4-1	.	TRBJ2-7	CASSRQGGRTGITEQYF
TRBV4-1	.	TRBJ1-2	CASSPDGNYGYTF
TRBV3-1/TRBV3-2	TRBD1	TRBJ2-7	CASTQGAAVYEQYF
TRBV27	.	TRBJ2-7	CASNTGRNFYEQYF
TRBV30	.	TRBJ1-3	CAWSGQTGNTIYF
TRBV6-1	.	TRBJ1-4	CASSEALGEKLFF
TRBV30	.	TRBJ1-2	CAWSLSSMGYTF
TRBV30	TRBD1	TRBJ2-1	CAWSPGQALNEQFF
TRBV2	.	TRBJ1-1	CASSEGLLQNTEAFF
TRBV7-9	.	TRBJ1-1	CASSLVNGNTEAFF
TRBV6-5	.	TRBJ1-6	CASLPGTVYNSPLHF
TRBV3-1/TRBV3-2	.	TRBJ2-7	CASSDYDYEQYF
TRBV29-1	.	TRBJ1-4	CSVEGTTTNEKLFF
TRBV6-2/TRBV6-3	.	TRBJ1-1	CASSYNGLASPEAFF
TRBV3-1/TRBV3-2	.	TRBJ1-4	CASSLAQGRHNEKLFF
TRBV28	.	TRBJ2-7	CASSSGTYEQYF
TRBV19	TRBD1	TRBJ2-3	CASSVPRQGVTDTQYF
TRBV6-5	.	TRBJ2-3	CASSFTIGASTDTQYF
TRBV21-1	.	TRBJ1-1	CASSKVDALSDPLMNTEAFF
TRBV3-1/TRBV3-2	TRBD1	TRBJ1-2	CASSQEKGQGAIIANYGYTF
TRBV7-2	TRBD2	TRBJ2-7	CASSSAGAYEQYF
TRBV4-2	.	TRBJ2-5	CASSLPGEKETQYF
TRBV6-1	.	TRBJ2-1	CASSDTASSYNEQFF
TRBV4-2	TRBD1	TRBJ2-4	CASSLLGQGNIQYF